One sample yielded the 4 T cell receptor beta chains listed below, sequenced in a study of cytomegalovirus exposure and HLA in healthy donors. Use of 60 Vbeta and 13 Jbeta primers characterized the PCR. The protocol was immunoSEQ multiplex PCR, while the TCRdb copy is restricted to in-frame clones and leaves out a portion. The data show some 120,000 clones, over 8% seen once. The specimen was PBMCs. The receptors derive from a man aged 35 to 55 in good health and CMV-seronegative.

In this sample, this clone turned up a few times. The V call is TRBV7-9, the J call TRBJ2-1; possibly TRBD1 for D (5 bases). CDR1 and CDR2 (germline): SEHNR, FQNEAQ (reference sequence). Trimming shortened V by 2 bases and J by 8 bases, and 13 bases separated the two germline ends. There are 14 residues in the CDR3. The CDR3 coding sequence is TGTGCCAGCAGCTTAAGCCAGGGTGAGGATGAGCAGTTCTTC. This codes for CASSLSQGEDEQFF.

Only a few counts were recorded for this clone. This CDR3 is CASSAGRRYYGYTF. As DNA, the CDR3 is TGTGCCAGCAGTGCTGGGAGACGGTACTATGGCTACACCTTC. The chain employs TRBV2 and TRBJ1-2, with D hard to call. Trimming shortened V by 4 bases and J by 3 bases, and 12 bases separated the two germline ends. The CDR3 totals 14 residues. Germline V CDR1 and CDR2: SNHLY, FYNNEI.

The chain uses TRBV19 and TRBJ2-1, with D possibly matching TRBD2 (5 bases). Germline V lookup: CDR1 LNHDA, CDR2 SQIVND (reference sequence). The CDR3 consists of 14 residues. Trimming shortened V by 3 bases and J by 4 bases, and 10 bases separated the two germline ends. This chain's CDR3 is CASSMERSYNEQFF. CDR3 DNA: TGTGCCAGTAGTATGGAGCGGTCTTACAATGAGCAGTTCTTC.

In its sample, this clone was seen a few times. The V gene is TRBV27, the J gene TRBJ1-1, with D uncertain. Trimming cost V 3 bases and J 1 base, with 9 bases left between them. The CDR3 runs 14 residues. Germline CDR1 MNHEY, CDR2 SMNVEV (reference sequence). The CDR3 bases are TGTGCCAGCAGTTTGGTGAGCCGGAACACTGAAGCTTTCTTT. It translates to CASSLVSRNTEAFF.